A single sample is the source of the 28 T cell receptor beta chains below, sequenced in a study of cytomegalovirus exposure and HLA in healthy donors. Researchers ran the PCR with 60 Vbeta and 13 Jbeta primers. Assay: immunoSEQ multiplex PCR; the TCRdb copy retains only in-frame clones and omits some. The sample has about 130,000 clones, more than 75% seen once; the top ten hold around 3.6%. The specimen sequenced was PBMCs. The receptors here all came from a middle-aged man in good health and CMV-seronegative.

The chain combines TRBV7-2 with TRBJ2-7; 7 bases fit TRBD1. Per the germline V gene, CDR1 is SGHTA and CDR2 is FQGNSA. This CDR3 comprises 14 residues. J gave up 2 bases and V 5 bases, and 6 bases lay outside the gene matches. This chain's CDR3 is CASSKGQTTYEQYF. The CDR3 DNA is TGTGCCAGCAGCAAGGGACAGACCACCTACGAGCAGTACTTC.

In its sample, this clone was seen a few times. The chain joins TRBV7-9 to TRBJ1-1, with TRBD1 identical over 7 bases. J gave up 9 bases and V 1 base, and 5 bases lay outside the gene matches. CDR1 and CDR2 from the germline V gene are SEHNR and FQNEAQ (reference sequence). The CDR3 sequence is 13 residues long. Here the CDR3 DNA reads TGTGCCAGCAGCTTAGAGGACAGGTATAAAGCTTTCTTT. Its protein product is CASSLEDRYKAFF.

The rearrangement links TRBV5-1 to TRBJ1-1, with a weak D call TRBD1 (5 bases). The CDR3 is 14 amino acids. Trimming removed 7 bases at V and 1 base at J, with 14 bases between. Looked up from germline, CDR1 is SGHRS and CDR2 is YFSETQ. CDR3 loop: CASSHQGSNTEAFF. CDR3 sequence (DNA): TGCGCCAGCTCACACCAGGGCTCGAACACTGAAGCTTTCTTT.

This sequence joins TRBV18 and TRBJ1-2, with 7 bases matching TRBD1. The CDR3 spans 14 residues. Germline CDR1 is KGHSH and CDR2 is LQKENI. The V segment lost 4 bases and the J segment 6 bases; nucleotides outside the gene matches: 8. The CDR3 protein is CASSLGTGADGYTF. The CDR3 DNA follows: TGTGCCAGCTCACTAGGAACAGGGGCTGATGGCTACACCTTC.

The table lists this clone with a count of one. This sequence joins TRBV10-2 and TRBJ1-5; 7 nucleotides line up with TRBD1. Germline V gene data show CDR1 as WSHSY and CDR2 as SAAADI. This CDR3 spans 15 amino acids. The V and J ends lost 3 bases and 7 bases, in that order; junction bases with no gene match: 9. The CDR3 nucleotides read TGCGCCAGCAGTGATCCGAAGACAGGGCGCCAGCCCCAGCATTTT. It codes for CASSDPKTGRQPQHF.

The V and J genes are TRBV18 and TRBJ1-5; the D gene is possibly TRBD1 (6 bases). The CDR3 loop spans 15 amino acids. Trimming took off 5 bases at V and 4 bases at J, with 15 bases between the two ends. Germline CDR1 is KGHSH and CDR2 is LQKENI. The CDR3 region has the DNA TGTGCCAGCTCAGCCGAGAGACAGGCGAATCAGCCCCAGCATTTT. It codes for CASSAERQANQPQHF.

CDR3 sequence (DNA): TGCACCAGCAGTATCGAGGGCAGGGGGCGGAAATACAATGAGCAGTTCTTC. It encodes CTSSIEGRGRKYNEQFF. The chain links TRBV1 to TRBJ2-1; the DNA was not compared with TRBD1, the D call given in the table. TRBV1 is classified as a pseudogene. The CDR3 is 17 amino acids.

The chain combines TRBV15 with TRBJ1-2, with a tentative D call TRBD1 (5 bases). V gave up 3 bases and J gave up 5 bases, with 19 bases separating them. The CDR3 runs to 16 residues. CDR1 is LNHNV and CDR2 is YYDKDF in the germline V gene (reference sequence). CDR3 nucleotide sequence: TGTGCCACCAGCAGCCTTGACAGAGCTGCCCCATATGGCTACACCTTC. Protein product: CATSSLDRAAPYGYTF.

On this clone itself: The conserved final phenylalanine or tryptophan is absent from the CDR3, which likely points to a read error. The V and J genes are TRBV9 and TRBJ1-2; 7 positions match TRBD1. V lost 3 bases, J lost 4 bases, and 9 bases stayed unmatched. Germline-derived CDR1 and CDR2 are SGDLS and YYNGEE. The CDR3 runs to 15 residues. The CDR3 loop reads CASSEGTGQIYGYTL. The CDR3 DNA is TGTGCCAGCAGCGAGGGGACGGGACAGATCTATGGCTACACCCTC.

The chain is built from TRBV4-3 and TRBJ2-6, with D possibly being TRBD2 (5 bases). The ends were cut back, 1 base at V and 1 base at J, with 8 bases in the middle. The CDR3 sequence is 16 residues long. Germline CDR1 LGHNA, CDR2 YSLEER. CDR3 residues: CASSQVSGSGANVLTF. The CDR3 DNA sequence: TGCGCCAGCAGCCAAGTCTCGGGGTCTGGGGCCAACGTCCTGACTTTC.

The genes are TRBV25-1 and TRBJ2-7; no clear D. The V end was cut by 4 bases, the J end by 0 bases, with 10 bases between. This CDR3 has 14 amino acids. Germline lookup yields CDR1 MGHDK and CDR2 SYGVNS. As DNA, the CDR3 is TGTGCCAGCAGTGTGCAGGTGAGCTCCTACGAGCAGTACTTC. This translates into CASSVQVSSYEQYF.

This clone occurred once. The CDR3 nucleotides read TGCGCCAGCAGCTTAAGCGAGCAGCAGTACTTC. Translating gives CASSLSEQQYF. V is TRBV5-1 and J is TRBJ2-7; D call uncertain. The germline V gene encodes CDR1 SGHRS and CDR2 YFSETQ. V lost 2 bases, J lost 8 bases, and 8 bases lay in between. This CDR3 is built from 11 residues.

This sequence joins TRBV28 and TRBJ1-1; 8 bases are a match to TRBD1. The CDR3 is made up of 17 amino acids. Unmatched junction bases numbered 16, after V lost 5 bases and J lost 5 bases. Germline values: CDR1 MDHEN, CDR2 SYDVKM. The CDR3 nucleotides read TGTGCCAGCAGTCCACTACTGGGAACACAGGGGGTGACTGAAGCTTTCTTT. It specifies CASSPLLGTQGVTEAFF.

This sequence joins TRBV9 and TRBJ2-7; a possible D gene is TRBD1 (6 bases). The CDR3 has 14 amino acids. CDR1 and CDR2 (germline): SGDLS, YYNGEE. V lost 3 bases to trimming and J lost 0 bases, with 10 bases between them. The CDR3 DNA is TGTGCCAGCAGCGCAGGACAGATCTCCTACGAGCAGTACTTC. It yields the protein CASSAGQISYEQYF.

Note on this clone: At the DNA level, this CDR3 is encoded by other sequences in the same sample as well. J is TRBJ1-5 and V is TRBV18, with a tentative D call TRBD1 (6 bases). Germline V gene data show CDR1 as KGHSH and CDR2 as LQKENI. The CDR3 sequence is 13 residues long. V was cut by 2 bases and J by 7 bases, with 9 bases left in between. For the CDR3, the DNA is TGTGCCAGCTCACCAAACAGGGACCAGCCCCAGCATTTT. The encoded protein is CASSPNRDQPQHF.

V and J are TRBV7-6 and TRBJ1-2; 7 positions agree with TRBD1. With 2 bases clipped from V and 8 bases from J, the junction kept 5 bases outside the gene matches. This CDR3 contains 13 residues. The V gene's germline CDR1 is SGHVS and CDR2 FNYEAQ. The CDR3 is CASSLQGGWGYTF. CDR3 coding DNA: TGTGCCAGCAGCTTACAGGGGGGTTGGGGCTACACCTTC.

V gene TRBV10-2 combines with J gene TRBJ1-2, with 8 bases identical to TRBD1. Per the germline V gene, CDR1 is WSHSY and CDR2 is SAAADI. V shed 8 bases, J shed 0 bases, and the junction held 5 bases outside the gene matches. The length of the CDR3 is 14 residues. In DNA, the CDR3 is TGCGCCAGCTCCGGACAGGGCTCTAACTATGGCTACACCTTC. Its translation is CASSGQGSNYGYTF.

The V and J genes are TRBV7-2 and TRBJ2-1, with a possible D match to TRBD2 (5 bases). Germline V lookup: CDR1 SGHTA, CDR2 FQGNSA. Deletions cut 5 bases from V and 4 bases from J, with 15 bases between. This CDR3 region has 15 residues. In DNA, the CDR3 is TGTGCCAGCAGCCCGGTGAGGGAAAGGTACAATGAGCAGTTCTTC. Amino acids: CASSPVRERYNEQFF.

The V gene is TRBV30, the J gene TRBJ2-1, with TRBD2 as a possible D gene (5 bases). This CDR3 spans 15 amino acids. With 5 bases removed from V and 5 bases from J, the gap between germline ends came to 19 bases. Germline CDR1 is GTSNPN and CDR2 is SVGIG (reference sequence). DNA of the CDR3: TGTGCCTGGTCGAGCGGCAACACGCACCACAATGAGCAGTTCTTC. Encoded protein: CAWSSGNTHHNEQFF.

J is TRBJ2-2 and V is TRBV28, with D unresolved. The germline V gene encodes CDR1 MDHEN and CDR2 SYDVKM. The CDR3 spans 12 residues. The ends were cut back, 5 bases at V and 5 bases at J, with 6 bases in the middle. CDR3 in DNA: TGTGCCAGCAGTCTCCGGACCGGGGAGCTGTTTTTT. This codes for CASSLRTGELFF.

This sequence joins TRBV15 and TRBJ1-5; D gene uncertain. Trimming removed 0 bases from V and 5 bases from J, with 14 bases in between. This CDR3 region has 16 residues. CDR1 LNHNV and CDR2 YYDKDF come from the germline V gene (reference sequence). CDR3 DNA sequence: TGTGCCACCAGCAGAGATCCCACCATGTCGGATCAGCCCCAGCATTTT. Translated, it gives CATSRDPTMSDQPQHF. Full variable domain (rest looked up from reference TRBV15 and TRBJ1-5): DAMVIQNPRYQVTQFGKPVTLSCSQTLNHNVMYWYQQKSSQAPKLLFHYYDKDFNNEADTPDNFQSRRPNTSFCFLDIRSPGLGDTAMYLCATSRDPTMSDQPQHFGDGTRLSIL.

The V gene is TRBV19, the J gene TRBJ2-7; TRBD1 matches 10 bases. This CDR3 is built from 13 residues. The germline CDR1 and CDR2 sequences are LNHDA and SQIVND (reference sequence). J lost 6 bases, V lost 6 bases, and 5 bases had no gene match. The CDR3 region has the DNA TGTGCCAGTAGGGACAGGGGGTCGTCCGAGCAGTACTTC. Translation gives CASRDRGSSEQYF.

The V and J genes are TRBV19 and TRBJ2-2; weak D call: TRBD2 (7 bases). Germline CDR1 is LNHDA and CDR2 is SQIVND (reference sequence). The CDR3 has 12 residues. V was trimmed by 8 bases and J by 5 bases, leaving 9 bases between them. This chain's CDR3 is CASEGGTGELFF. The CDR3 DNA sequence: TGTGCCAGTGAGGGGGGGACCGGGGAGCTGTTTTTT.

A few counts support this clone. V and J are TRBV9 and TRBJ1-1, with D possibly TRBD1 on 6 matching bases. There are 14 residues in the CDR3. The V and J ends lost 2 bases and 3 bases respectively, with 11 bases between them. Germline lookup yields CDR1 SGDLS and CDR2 YYNGEE. CDR3: CASSVGQTDTEAFF. CDR3 sequence (DNA): TGTGCCAGCAGCGTCGGACAGACTGACACTGAAGCTTTCTTT.

The rearrangement joins TRBV7-6 to TRBJ1-1; a possible D gene is TRBD1 (5 bases). Germline V gene sequence: CDR1 SGHVS, CDR2 FNYEAQ. V lost 6 bases to trimming and J lost 2 bases, with 13 bases between them. The CDR3 spans 14 residues. The CDR3 loop is CASSPTGDNTEAFF. In DNA, the CDR3 is TGTGCCAGCAGTCCGACGGGGGATAACACTGAAGCTTTCTTT.

V usage is TRBV5-1 and J usage is TRBJ2-3, with TRBD1 identical over 10 bases. This CDR3 comprises 16 residues. Trimming removed 1 base from V and 0 bases from J; junction bases left unmatched: 2. The germline CDR1 and CDR2 sequences are SGHRS and YFSETQ. The DNA for the CDR3 is TGCGCCAGCAGCTTGTGGACAGGGGGGAGCACAGATACGCAGTATTTT. It yields the protein CASSLWTGGSTDTQYF.

This sequence joins TRBV6-6 and TRBJ2-2; 9 bases fit TRBD2. Germline-derived CDR1 and CDR2 are MNHNY and SVGAGI (reference sequence). V was clipped by 4 bases and J by 7 bases; unmatched bases: 10. The CDR3 runs to 16 residues. As DNA, the CDR3 is TGTGCCAGCAGTTCTTCCGGGACTAGCCTGATCGGGGAGCTGTTTTTT. Its protein product is CASSSSGTSLIGELFF.

The J gene is TRBJ2-5, the V gene TRBV7-9; D is perhaps TRBD1 (7 bases). The DNA end lines up better with TRBJ2-7; the J call may be wrong. CDR1 and CDR2 (germline): SEHNR, FQNEAQ (reference sequence). The CDR3 is made up of 18 amino acids. CDR3 nucleotides: TGTGCCAGCAGCTCAAAAGTGGCAGGGGGACTGAGCTCCTACGAGCAGTACTTC. It specifies CASSSKVAGGLSSYEQYF.